This T cell receptor (beta chain) was sequenced during a study of T cells expressing NK-cell markers. Notes on the study in general: For a handful of donors, these clonotypes were likewise the leading ones in the CD3+CD56-NKG2C+ fraction. Of CD8+ T cells, 1.0-7.0% belonged to dominant NKG2C+ clonotypes in more than five donors.

5'RACE template switching with UMIs produced the TCR beta cDNA. TCRdb reanalyzed the 5' RACE reads and collapses them to one entry per CDR3 protein, without DNA. The table for this sample gives about 540,000 distinct CDR3 sequences. The CDR3 is 15 residues long. Per the germline V gene, CDR1 is WSHSY and CDR2 is SAAADI. Concerning this clonotype: Antigen unknown.

The receptor was derived from a young man in good health. The specimen sequenced was blood T cells: a sorted CD56 or NKG2C T cell subset, CD4+ or CD8+ T cells, or bulk PBMC T cells (not recorded which). V is TRBV10-2 and J is TRBJ2-5; the D call from TCRdb, TRBD1, cannot be confirmed without DNA. The CDR3 reads CASSGSVEGGQTQYF.